This entry lists 23 T cell receptor beta chains sequenced from one sample in a study of blood T cell repertoires in COVID-19. Sequenced by immunoSEQ multiplex PCR; TCRdb stores in-frame clones only, minus some. The sample contains some 93,000 clones, roughly three quarters of which appear only once. Input material: peripheral blood. These receptors came from a human donor in a cohort sampled during active COVID-19.

The gene calls are TRBV5-1 and TRBJ2-1; TRBD2 matches 10 bases. The CDR3 covers 15 residues. V shed 5 bases and J 10 bases; nucleotides not matched to a gene: 12. CDR1 SGHRS and CDR2 YFSETQ come from the germline V gene. The CDR3 sequence: CASRVGLAGAGEQFF. The CDR3 bases are TGCGCCAGCAGGGTCGGGCTAGCGGGAGCAGGAGAGCAGTTCTTC.

This clone was counted a few times. The chain has TRBV19 and TRBJ1-1, with D tentatively TRBD1 (5 bases). Germline V CDR1 and CDR2: LNHDA, SQIVND (reference sequence). This CDR3 has 14 residues. V was clipped by 7 bases and J by 9 bases, with 21 bases between them. In nucleotides, the CDR3 is TGTGCCAGTATTCCCGAGCTCCCTGGGGGGAAAGCTTTCTTT. Its protein is CASIPELPGGKAFF.

This clone was seen once. V and J are TRBV2 and TRBJ2-1; 13 bases are a match to TRBD2. CDR3 length equals 14 residues. Looked up from germline, CDR1 is SNHLY and CDR2 is FYNNEI. Unmatched junction bases numbered 5, after V lost 6 bases and J lost 9 bases. The CDR3 DNA reads TGTGCCAGCAGAGGACTAGCGGGAGCGCGTGAGCAGTTCTTC. Translated: CASRGLAGAREQFF.

This chain links TRBV28 with TRBJ1-5; TRBD1 might be the D (6 bases). Germline V CDR1 and CDR2: MDHEN, SYDVKM. Trimming took off 6 bases at V and 6 bases at J, with 18 bases between the two ends. The CDR3 totals 15 residues. The CDR3 nucleotides read TGTGCCAGCAGATCGGACGGGGGGGCAGGTCAGCCCCAGCATTTT. This translates into CASRSDGGAGQPQHF.

This chain connects TRBV12-3 or TRBV12-4 to TRBJ2-2; D uncertain. The CDR3 consists of 13 residues. Trimming took 4 bases from V and 2 from J, leaving 5 bases between them. This chain's CDR3 is CASSSRNTGELFF. The DNA of the CDR3 is TGTGCCAGCAGTTCCAGAAACACCGGGGAGCTGTTTTTT.

The chain links TRBV9 to TRBJ2-1; the match to TRBD2 covers 13 bases. The ends lost 0 bases at V and 8 bases at J; junction bases unmatched: 2. This CDR3 is built from 15 residues. Germline CDR1 is SGDLS and CDR2 is YYNGEE. The CDR3 loop reads CASSVGTSGSDEQFF. DNA for the CDR3: TGTGCCAGCAGCGTAGGGACTAGCGGGAGTGATGAGCAGTTCTTC.

The chain joins TRBV29-1 to TRBJ2-5, with 10 bases aligning to TRBD2. CDR3 length: 14 residues. CDR1 is SQVTM, CDR2 ANQGSEA, per germline. The ends lost 3 bases at V and 5 bases at J; junction bases unmatched: 6. CDR3 sequence reads: CSVDSGRAGETQYF. As DNA, the CDR3 is TGCAGCGTTGACAGCGGGAGGGCCGGGGAGACCCAGTACTTC.

The V and J genes are TRBV5-1 and TRBJ2-2, with D unclear. V lost 9 bases, J lost 0 bases, and 15 bases lay in between. The germline CDR1 and CDR2 sequences are SGHRS and YFSETQ. The CDR3 runs to 15 residues. CDR3 nucleotides: TGCGCCACCGGAGAAAACCATCCGAACACCGGGGAGCTGTTTTTT. Translation: CATGENHPNTGELFF. Filled out from reference TRBV5-1 and TRBJ2-2, the complete variable domain reads KAGVTQTPRYLIKTRGQQVTLSCSPISGHRSVSWYQQTPGQGLQFLFEYFSETQRNKGNFPGRFSGRQFSNSRSEMNVSTLELGDSALYLCATGENHPNTGELFFGEGSRLTVL.

The chain combines TRBV7-2 with TRBJ1-2; D uncertain. Germline CDR1 is SGHTA and CDR2 is FQGNSA. CDR3 size: 15 residues. Trimming took off 1 base at V and 3 bases at J, with 12 bases between the two ends. Here the CDR3 reads CASSLDVGADYGYTF. In DNA form, the CDR3 reads TGTGCCAGCAGCTTAGACGTCGGAGCGGACTATGGCTACACCTTC.

The DNA for the CDR3 is TGTGCCACCAGCAGAGAGACGGGGAACACTGAAGCTTTCTTT. This translates into CATSRETGNTEAFF. The chain recombines TRBV15 with TRBJ1-1; D not resolved. Germline V gives CDR1 LNHNV, CDR2 YYDKDF (reference sequence). Trimming removed 0 bases from V and 1 base from J, with 6 bases in between. CDR3 length equals 14 residues. The variable domain in full, completed from reference TRBV15 and TRBJ1-1, reads DAMVIQNPRYQVTQFGKPVTLSCSQTLNHNVMYWYQQKSSQAPKLLFHYYDKDFNNEADTPDNFQSRRPNTSFCFLDIRSPGLGDTAMYLCATSRETGNTEAFFGQGTRLTVV.

The chain carries TRBV7-2 and TRBJ2-3; D gene unclear. Trimming removed 0 bases from V and 6 bases from J, with 7 bases in between. CDR1 and CDR2 from the germline V gene are SGHTA and FQGNSA. The CDR3 sequence is 13 residues long. The CDR3 protein is CASSLAAGDTQYF. The CDR3 DNA follows: TGTGCCAGCAGCTTAGCGGCCGGGGATACGCAGTATTTT.

This clone has just one count. The CDR3 region is CASSLVGGLETQYF. The CDR3 nucleotides read TGCGCCAGCAGCTTGGTTGGAGGGTTAGAGACCCAGTACTTC. The rearrangement joins TRBV5-1 to TRBJ2-5; D is possibly TRBD2 (6 bases). V was shortened by 0 bases and J by 4 bases, with 10 bases between the two germline ends. Germline values: CDR1 SGHRS, CDR2 YFSETQ. This CDR3 comprises 14 residues.

This chain uses TRBV13 with TRBJ2-3; TRBD2 aligns across 10 bases. Germline CDR1 PRHDT, CDR2 FYEKMQ (reference sequence). This CDR3 has 16 residues. The V and J ends lost 0 bases and 0 bases, in that order; junction bases with no gene match: 0. The CDR3 coding sequence is TGTGCCAGCAGCTTAGGGACTAGCGGGAGCACAGATACGCAGTATTTT. Translation gives CASSLGTSGSTDTQYF.

The chain joins TRBV24-1 to TRBJ2-3, with TRBD1 matching over 12 bases. J lost 4 bases, V lost 4 bases, and 8 bases had no gene match. CDR3 length: 17 amino acids. Germline-derived CDR1 and CDR2 are KGHDR and SFDVKD. CDR3 sequence: CATSEPTGQGAADTQYF. DNA of the CDR3: TGTGCCACCAGTGAGCCTACGGGACAGGGGGCCGCAGATACGCAGTATTTT.

This sequence joins TRBV10-3 and TRBJ2-5; TRBD1 agrees at 12 bases. Germline CDR1 reads ENHRY; CDR2 reads SYGVKD. The CDR3 length is 15 residues. The V segment lost 4 bases and the J segment 5 bases; nucleotides outside the gene matches: 5. This chain's CDR3 is CAISGRDRGLETQYF. CDR3 coding DNA: TGTGCCATCAGTGGCCGGGACAGGGGGCTGGAGACCCAGTACTTC.

V gene TRBV19 combines with J gene TRBJ1-2, with D unclear. V was pared by 7 bases and J by 0 bases, with 9 bases between. This CDR3 spans 13 amino acids. Germline V gene lookup returns CDR1 LNHDA and CDR2 SQIVND (reference sequence). The CDR3 nucleotides are TGTGCCAGTAATAAAAATGCTAACTATGGCTACACCTTC. It codes for CASNKNANYGYTF.

This chain connects TRBV15 to TRBJ2-7; TRBD2 matches at 9 bases. CDR1 and CDR2 (germline): LNHNV, YYDKDF (reference sequence). The CDR3 contains 15 residues. V shed 4 bases and J 6 bases; nucleotides not matched to a gene: 10. In DNA, the CDR3 is TGTGCCACCAGCATTCTAGCGGGGCCCGGGGGCGAGCAGTACTTC. Its protein is CATSILAGPGGEQYF.

The chain combines TRBV7-2 with TRBJ2-5, with a possible D match to TRBD1 (5 bases). Germline values: CDR1 SGHTA, CDR2 FQGNSA. V lost 3 bases and J 0 bases, leaving 5 bases between the germline ends. This CDR3 is built from 13 residues. This CDR3 reads CASSLGHQETQYF. The DNA for the CDR3 is TGTGCCAGCAGCTTGGGGCACCAAGAGACCCAGTACTTC.

The V and J genes are TRBV25-1 and TRBJ2-1; D gene unclear. The CDR3 covers 16 residues. V lost 0 bases and J 8 bases, leaving 17 bases between the germline ends. The germline CDR1 and CDR2 sequences are MGHDK and SYGVNS. The CDR3 nucleotides read TGTGCCAGCAGTGAATATTCGTCTAGTTCGAGTGATGAGCAGTTCTTC. It yields the protein CASSEYSSSSSDEQFF.

The chain carries TRBV5-4 and TRBJ2-7; 7 bases line up with TRBD1. The CDR3 spans 16 residues. Trimming cost V 6 bases and J 0 bases; bases outside gene matches: 12. Germline V gene lookup returns CDR1 SGHNT and CDR2 YYREEE (reference sequence). The CDR3 here is CASTSSGGPLSYEQYF. The DNA of the CDR3 is TGTGCCAGCACCTCCTCAGGGGGTCCCCTCTCCTACGAGCAGTACTTC.

This clone was seen a few times. The chain links TRBV6-2 or TRBV6-3 to TRBJ2-5, with TRBD2 identical over 9 bases. Looked up from germline, CDR1 is MNHEY and CDR2 is SVGEGT. The CDR3 is 15 residues long. The ends lost 6 bases at V and 2 bases at J; junction bases unmatched: 7. The CDR3 region is CASSPWTSVQETQYF. As DNA, the CDR3 is TGTGCCAGCAGCCCTTGGACTAGCGTTCAAGAGACCCAGTACTTC.

V and J are TRBV11-2 and TRBJ2-7; 7 bases are a match to TRBD1. This CDR3 region has 14 residues. J was trimmed by 4 bases and V by 3 bases; bases with no gene match: 6. Germline V lookup: CDR1 SGHAT, CDR2 FQNNGV. Here the CDR3 DNA reads TGTGCCAGCAGCTTTAACAGGGGCTCGTACGAGCAGTACTTC. Translated: CASSFNRGSYEQYF.

V usage is TRBV19 and J usage is TRBJ2-5; 9 bases fit TRBD2. CDR3 length: 15 residues. Germline CDR1 reads LNHDA; CDR2 reads SQIVND (reference sequence). With V trimmed by 3 bases and J by 1 base, 3 bases remained unmatched. CDR3 amino acids: CASSMGSGGQETQYF. The DNA of the CDR3 is TGTGCCAGTAGTATGGGTAGCGGGGGCCAAGAGACCCAGTACTTC.